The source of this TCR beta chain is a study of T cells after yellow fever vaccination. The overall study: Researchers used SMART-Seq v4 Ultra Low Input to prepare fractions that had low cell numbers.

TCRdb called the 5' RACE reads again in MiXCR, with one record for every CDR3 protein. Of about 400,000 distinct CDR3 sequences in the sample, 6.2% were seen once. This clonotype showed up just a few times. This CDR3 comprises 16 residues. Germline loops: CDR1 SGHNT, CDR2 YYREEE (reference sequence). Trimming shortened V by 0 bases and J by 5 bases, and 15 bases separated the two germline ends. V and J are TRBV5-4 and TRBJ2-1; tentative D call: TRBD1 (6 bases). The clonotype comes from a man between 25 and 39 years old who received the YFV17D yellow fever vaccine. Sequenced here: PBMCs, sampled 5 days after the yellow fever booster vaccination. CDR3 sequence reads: CASSLEVGAGDNEQFF. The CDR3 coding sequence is TGTGCCAGCAGCTTGGAGGTAGGGGCAGGGGACAATGAGCAGTTCTTC.